The source of this T cell receptor (beta chain) is a study of lymphopenia after photon versus proton radiotherapy (dated by TCRdb to between 2018 and 2020). Regarding the research as a whole: The immunological effects of photon versus proton radiation therapy were compared in patients with gastrointestinal tumors who developed high-grade lymphopenia. A cohort of some 21 patients with gastrointestinal tumors who received either photon or proton therapy and subsequently developed lymphopenia was included. The goal of the study was to characterize the differences between the two radiation modalities in how they affect the immune system.

Comment on this clone: This clone's antigen is unknown. Base qualities were left out, and no much larger clone turns up one base away.

Broader findings and caveats from the paper: After the lymphocyte count nadir, oligoclonal expansion, especially of CD8+ Temra cells, was observed in photon-treated repertoires, and the drop in diversity was driven by this expansion. Relative stability during treatment was observed in proton-treated patients, whereas loss of naive T cells and TCR diversity and gain of effector/memory populations were observed in photon-treated patients. The survival association was assessed only in patients who died, and better survival with proton therapy was presented by the authors as a possibility rather than a demonstrated result. Across the cohort, among patients who died, a greater drop in TCR diversity after the nadir was inversely correlated with overall survival time.

Library prep was done by the immunoSEQ multiplex PCR assay. T cell repertoires were profiled by deep sequencing of rearranged TCR beta loci, alongside multiparametric flow cytometry. The clones in this table, taken by TCRdb from immuneACCESS, are in-frame only. Not every clone is retained; where verified, under half of the shortfall comes from an unresolved V gene, and the cause of the rest is unknown. This sample comprises roughly 49,000 clones, under 95% of them detected only once. The ten top clones hold more than 15% of the sample. According to the germline V gene, CDR1 reads SGHVS and CDR2 reads FNYEAQ. The CDR3 starts with the cysteine, ends with the phenylalanine, and has 16 residues. CDR3 DNA is the only sequence kept; it has 48 bases, read in frame from the first base. The V end loses 4 bases and the J end loses 5 bases, and a stretch of 15 bases separates them.

The chain is assembled from TRBV7-6 and TRBJ1-6; possibly the D gene is TRBD1, per 6 matching bases. This TCR was recovered from a woman in her thirties or forties with cholangiocarcinoma. Sequencing was performed on peripheral blood, taken from a patient treated with photon-based radiotherapy. Read as DNA, the sequence is TGTGCCAGCAGCTCAACAGGGCCCTTTAATAATTCACCCCTCCACTTT. Its protein reads: CASSSTGPFNNSPLHF.